Below are 7 T cell receptor beta chains sequenced from a single sample in a study of shared clonotypes between healthy human individuals. Clones were sequenced by immunoSEQ multiplex PCR, and TCRdb holds only the in-frame ones, with some missing. The sample has 730,000 or so clones, more than 70% seen once. The sequenced material came from memory CD4+ T cells sorted from blood. Noted subset: CD45RA-negative fraction. These TCRs come from a woman aged 30 to 39 in good health.

The V call is TRBV11-3, the J call TRBJ2-2; D is uncertain. Deletions cut 5 bases from V and 2 bases from J, with 18 bases between. This CDR3 is built from 17 residues. Germline CDR1 reads SGHNT; CDR2 reads YENEEA. CDR3 amino acids: CASSETHGRANTGELFF. CDR3 coding DNA: TGTGCCAGCAGCGAAACCCACGGACGGGCCAACACCGGGGAGCTGTTTTTT.

The V gene is TRBV19, the J gene TRBJ2-3; 15 nucleotides agree with TRBD2. The CDR3 contains 18 residues. Losses at the gene ends were 5 bases for V and 3 bases for J; bases not matched to a gene: 9. Germline assignment: CDR1 LNHDA and CDR2 SQIVND (reference sequence). CDR3 sequence reads: CASSRFGLAGGPTDTQYF. CDR3 coding DNA: TGTGCCAGTAGTCGATTCGGACTAGCGGGAGGGCCAACAGATACGCAGTATTTT.

The chain is built from TRBV21-1 and TRBJ2-7; the D segment call TRBD2 is taken from the table without a DNA check. TRBV21-1 counts as a pseudogene. The CDR3 loop spans 15 amino acids. CDR3 in amino acids: CASSISGRAPYEQYF. CDR3 DNA: TGTGCCAGCAGCATCAGCGGGAGGGCCCCCTACGAGCAGTACTTC.

This chain joins TRBV7-8 and TRBJ2-1, with TRBD2 matching 10 bases. The length of the CDR3 is 17 residues. From germline, CDR1 is SGHVS and CDR2 FQNEAQ. The V gene end was trimmed by 2 bases and the J gene end by 0 bases; junction bases not matched to a gene: 4. CDR3 sequence reads: CASSLRERGGSYNEQFF. DNA of the CDR3: TGTGCCAGCAGCTTAAGGGAGCGGGGGGGCTCCTACAATGAGCAGTTCTTC.

The CDR3 here is CASTLRSYEQYF. In nucleotides, the CDR3 is TGTGCCAGTACCCTAAGATCCTACGAGCAGTACTTC. The chain recombines TRBV5-3 with TRBJ2-7; D uncertain. TRBV5-3 is labeled an ORF, and its function is uncertain. Trimming pared 8 bases from V and 1 base from J, leaving 10 bases between. The CDR3 extends over 12 amino acids.

This clone was seen only a few times. The chain carries TRBV27 and TRBJ2-7, with D unresolved. The germline CDR1 and CDR2 sequences are MNHEY and SMNVEV (reference sequence). V dropped 8 bases and J dropped 4 bases, with 21 bases sitting between them. The CDR3 consists of 15 residues. This CDR3 is CASQRMALVGYEQYF. The CDR3 nucleotides are TGTGCCAGCCAACGGATGGCGCTAGTCGGTTACGAGCAGTACTTC.

This clone has more than one count but fewer than ten. Other nucleotide sequences from this sample produce the same CDR3. The genes are TRBV6-1 and TRBJ2-7; D is unclear. CDR3 size: 13 residues. The germline gives CDR1 MNHNS, CDR2 SASEGT. V was trimmed by 1 base and J by 2 bases, leaving 6 bases between them. The CDR3 sequence is CASSEGLPYEQYF. The DNA for the CDR3 is TGTGCCAGCAGTGAAGGGCTCCCCTACGAGCAGTACTTC.